The 17 T cell receptor beta chains given below trace back to one sample, sequenced in a study of OX40 agonist ivuxolimab in advanced cancers. Generated by immunoSEQ multiplex PCR, the TCRdb table keeps only in-frame clones and is missing some. The table lists more than 70,000 clones, around 91% of them singletons. Sequencing used CD4+ or CD8+ T cells sorted from blood, obtained in a trial of the OX40 agonist ivuxolimab. All receptors come from an adult with an advanced solid tumor such as melanoma, head and neck, liver or kidney cancer.

The V gene is TRBV5-5, the J gene TRBJ2-1, with D possibly TRBD1 on 5 matching bases. Germline values: CDR1 SGHKS, CDR2 YYEKEE (reference sequence). The CDR3 totals 16 residues. Trimming stripped 0 bases from V and 0 bases from J, with 10 bases between. In DNA form, the CDR3 reads TGTGCCAGCAGCTTGGAGCGACAGCGCTCCTACAATGAGCAGTTCTTC. This encodes CASSLERQRSYNEQFF.

DNA of the CDR3: TGTGCCAGCTCGCCGGTCGGGGATAATTCACCCCTCCACTTT. Translated, it gives CASSPVGDNSPLHF. V is TRBV2 and J is TRBJ1-6; D not certain. V dropped 8 bases and J dropped 5 bases, with 13 bases sitting between them. CDR1 SNHLY and CDR2 FYNNEI come from the germline V gene. This CDR3 has 14 amino acids.

The chain recombines TRBV18 with TRBJ1-4; the D gene is possibly TRBD1 (6 bases). Looked up from germline, CDR1 is KGHSH and CDR2 is LQKENI. V lost 0 bases and J lost 5, with 10 bases in between. This CDR3 contains 15 residues. CDR3 sequence reads: CASSPPSQGNEKLFF. The CDR3 DNA reads TGTGCCAGCTCACCACCGTCGCAGGGGAATGAAAAACTGTTTTTT.

This clone was recorded once. The chain uses TRBV29-1 and TRBJ1-1, with 8 bases aligning to TRBD1. V was clipped by 4 bases and J by 1 base; unmatched bases: 8. Germline V gene data show CDR1 as SQVTM and CDR2 as ANQGSEA. The CDR3 consists of 15 residues. CDR3 protein: CSVVRDRSPNTEAFF. In nucleotides, the CDR3 is TGCAGCGTTGTTAGGGACAGGTCTCCGAACACTGAAGCTTTCTTT.

The J gene is TRBJ2-5, the V gene TRBV6-5; no firm D call. Germline CDR1 MNHEY, CDR2 SVGAGI. Trimming shortened V by 5 bases and J by 7 bases, and 14 bases separated the two germline ends. The CDR3 is 13 residues long. The CDR3 nucleotides are TGTGCCAGCAGTGAAGCCGACCTAGGGACCCAGTACTTC. It encodes CASSEADLGTQYF.

The rearrangement links TRBV2 to TRBJ1-2; D is uncertain. Germline loops: CDR1 SNHLY, CDR2 FYNNEI. Trimming shortened V by 9 bases and J by 3 bases, and 17 bases separated the two germline ends. The CDR3 is 14 amino acids. For the CDR3, the DNA is TGTGCCAGAGAGAGCCCTACTTGGGACTATGGCTACACCTTC. Its translation: CARESPTWDYGYTF.

The V call is TRBV11-2, the J call TRBJ1-5, with D unresolved. The CDR3 is 13 amino acids. The V gene's germline CDR1 is SGHAT and CDR2 FQNNGV. V dropped 3 bases and J dropped 2 bases, with 5 bases sitting between them. In DNA, the CDR3 is TGTGCCAGCAGCTTTTCGGGCAATCAGCCCCAGCATTTT. It translates to CASSFSGNQPQHF.

This rearrangement joins TRBV5-4 to TRBJ2-3; tentatively, D is TRBD1 (5 bases). Germline loops: CDR1 SGHNT, CDR2 YYREEE (reference sequence). The V end was cut by 4 bases, the J end by 3 bases, with 9 bases between. The CDR3 runs 13 residues. For the CDR3, the DNA is TGTGCCAGCAGCGCCGACAGTACAGATACGCAGTATTTT. This sequence encodes CASSADSTDTQYF.

The rearrangement uses TRBV12-5 and TRBJ1-5; D not resolved. Trimming left V 2 bases short and J 7 bases short, with 12 bases between. CDR1 and CDR2 (germline): LGHNT, FRNRAP. The CDR3 is 14 residues long. The CDR3 here is CASGLSLLGQPQHF. The CDR3 nucleotides read TGTGCTAGTGGTTTGTCTCTATTGGGGCAGCCCCAGCATTTT.

The chain links TRBV5-1 to TRBJ2-1; D may be TRBD1 (5 bases). The germline V gene has CDR1 SGHRS and CDR2 YFSETQ. V dropped 0 bases and J dropped 7 bases, with 17 bases sitting between them. CDR3 size: 16 residues. The CDR3 reads CASSLAPGQGWNEQFF. In DNA, the CDR3 is TGCGCCAGCAGCTTGGCTCCAGGGCAAGGTTGGAATGAGCAGTTCTTC. Supplemented by reference TRBV5-1 and TRBJ2-1, the full variable domain reads KAGVTQTPRYLIKTRGQQVTLSCSPISGHRSVSWYQQTPGQGLQFLFEYFSETQRNKGNFPGRFSGRQFSNSRSEMNVSTLELGDSALYLCASSLAPGQGWNEQFFGPGTRLTVL.

The chain carries TRBV2 and TRBJ1-1; unclear D gene. The CDR3 sequence is 14 residues long. Germline lookup yields CDR1 SNHLY and CDR2 FYNNEI. Between the trimmed V and J ends, which lost 9 bases and 1 base, there was a span of 15 bases. CDR3 DNA: TGTGCCAGTATTCAGGAGGTGGGGAACACTGAAGCTTTCTTT. Translating gives CASIQEVGNTEAFF.

The rearrangement joins TRBV5-1 to TRBJ1-3; weak D call: TRBD1 (5 bases). The germline V gene has CDR1 SGHRS and CDR2 YFSETQ. V lost 4 bases, J lost 0 bases, and 11 bases lay in between. The length of the CDR3 is 15 residues. The CDR3 nucleotides read TGCGCCAGCAGCCTGGGGACGATCTCTGGAAACACCATATATTTT. Translation: CASSLGTISGNTIYF.

In nucleotides, the CDR3 is TGTGCCAGCAGTGAACGGTGGGGCCAAAACATTCAGTACTTC. This gives the protein CASSERWGQNIQYF. The gene calls are TRBV6-1 and TRBJ2-4; D perhaps matches TRBD1 (5 bases). V gave up 2 bases and J gave up 5 bases, with 10 bases separating them. Germline CDR1 and CDR2: MNHNS and SASEGT. The CDR3 runs 14 residues.

The chain joins TRBV11-2 to TRBJ1-1; D ambiguous. This CDR3 is 17 amino acids long. Trimming took off 5 bases at V and 1 base at J, with 20 bases between the two ends. Per germline, CDR1 SGHAT and CDR2 FQNNGV. CDR3 amino acids: CASSPYGPRLRNTEAFF. DNA for the CDR3: TGTGCCAGCAGCCCTTACGGGCCCCGCCTAAGGAACACTGAAGCTTTCTTT.

V and J are TRBV29-1 and TRBJ2-5; 7 nucleotides match TRBD2. V gave up 2 bases and J gave up 2 bases; unmatched junction bases: 14. This CDR3 is 17 amino acids long. Germline CDR1 is SQVTM and CDR2 is ANQGSEA. Written as DNA, the CDR3 is TGCAGCGTTGAACCCGCGTTGGGGGGGGGTGAGCAAGAGACCCAGTACTTC. Translation gives CSVEPALGGGEQETQYF.

The chain recombines TRBV9 with TRBJ2-2; perhaps TRBD2 as D (5 bases). This CDR3 is 15 amino acids long. V gave up 3 bases and J gave up 7 bases, with 16 bases separating them. The germline V gene has CDR1 SGDLS and CDR2 YYNGEE. DNA of the CDR3: TGTGCCAGCAGCGCCCCCGGGAATGGGTTCGGGGAGCTGTTTTTT. Translating gives CASSAPGNGFGELFF.

This chain joins TRBV11-2 and TRBJ1-2; possibly TRBD1 for D (6 bases). Germline V gene data show CDR1 as SGHAT and CDR2 as FQNNGV. The V and J ends lost 2 bases and 2 bases respectively, with 9 bases between them. This CDR3 comprises 14 residues. This chain's CDR3 is CASSLPGQNYGYTF. CDR3 nucleotide sequence: TGTGCCAGCAGCTTACCGGGACAAAACTATGGCTACACCTTC.